This entry describes one T cell receptor beta chain. What it recognizes is unknown. These data originate in a study of beta chain features in type 1 diabetes. Study context: Patient and healthy donor groups were alike in age, gender and cell yields.

The entirety of the isolated RNA underwent reverse transcription, so expressed TCRB transcripts were sequenced. Sequencing used immunoSEQ multiplex PCR; TCRdb keeps in-frame clones, though not all of them. The repertoire holds a few hundred thousand clones, with roughly 16% as singletons. Germline CDR1 and CDR2: KGHSH and LQKENI. The V and J ends lost 2 bases and 1 base, in that order; junction bases with no gene match: 12. The CDR3 loop spans 19 amino acids. General study results and limits: The analysis here could not establish whether HLA type shapes TCRB rearrangement. At VDJ recombination sites, type 1 diabetes patients had fewer insertions and more deleted nucleotides. Significant though moderate, a shortening of TCRB CDR3s appeared in all four CD4+ subsets of Type 1 diabetes patients.

Material for sequencing was naive CD4+ T cells from blood. The chain is built from TRBV18 and TRBJ1-5; 9 bases line up with TRBD1. This TCR came from a woman between 18 and 30 years old in good health. The CDR3 sequence is CASSPGGQGVYLSNQPQHF. As DNA, the CDR3 is TGTGCCAGCTCACCAGGGGGACAGGGTGTTTATTTGAGCAATCAGCCCCAGCATTTT.